Following are 2 T cell receptor beta chains from one sample sequenced in a study of blood T cell repertoires in COVID-19. Only in-frame clones appear in the TCRdb table, and some are missing; sequencing was by immunoSEQ multiplex PCR. This sample has 350,000 or so clones, with about nine tenths found just once. Sequenced material: PBMCs or T cells enriched from blood (not recorded which). These receptors came from a woman in her thirties who had been exposed to COVID-19.

The chain combines TRBV5-6 with TRBJ2-5, with D perhaps matching TRBD2 (7 bases). Between the trimmed V and J ends, which lost 2 bases and 2 bases, there was a span of 10 bases. The CDR3 length is 14 residues. Germline values: CDR1 SGHDT, CDR2 YYEEEE. CDR3 bases: TGTGCCAGCAGCTTCGGGGGGACACAAGAGACCCAGTACTTC. Translated: CASSFGGTQETQYF.

The table lists this clone with a count of one. This sequence joins TRBV20-1 and TRBJ2-1; TRBD2 matches at 7 bases. The V gene end was trimmed by 3 bases and the J gene end by 9 bases; junction bases not matched to a gene: 2. Germline V gives CDR1 DFQATT, CDR2 SNEGSKA (reference sequence). CDR3 size: 11 residues. The CDR3 DNA reads TGCAGTGCTAGGACTAGCTCTGAGCAGTTCTTC. This gives the protein CSARTSSEQFF.